The entry that follows covers one T cell receptor (beta chain) sequence. The source of the sample is a study of blood T cell repertoires in COVID-19. Turning to the study itself: Specimens from acute and convalescent COVID-19 originated in the United States, Italy and Spain. The analysed material was cDNA or gDNA that came from T cells, B-cell-depleted T cells, or PBMCs.

Germline assignment: CDR1 MNHEY and CDR2 SMNVEV (reference sequence). J lost 7 bases, V lost 5 bases, and 10 bases had no gene match. The CDR3 totals 16 residues. Per the authors' pipeline: From reference gene primer amplification, estimates of nucleated cell counts were derived. Profiled with immunoSEQ multiplex PCR; TCRdb holds only in-frame clones, not every one. V and J calls and clone size are as listed in that table; D and trimming were resolved from the DNA. The table has around 100,000 clones, almost 90% seen once; the top ten hold about 5.3%. This receptor was obtained from a human donor in a cohort sampled during active COVID-19. Sequenced: peripheral blood. The chain links TRBV27 to TRBJ2-1; 11 nucleotides line up with TRBD2. The CDR3 sequence is CASSPSTSGRRNEQFF. The CDR3 bases are TGTGCCAGCAGTCCCTCTACTAGCGGGAGAAGGAATGAGCAGTTCTTC.